This TCR beta chain derives from a study of molecular identifiers for immune sequencing clone quantification. Study information: Within a replicate experiment, RNA obtained from either about 20,000 or 100,000 naive CD8 cells was divided into five aliquots, and four of those aliquots were then sequenced.

This clonotype was recorded at least ten times. CDR3 length equals 17 residues. The germline CDR1 and CDR2 sequences are MNHEY and SVGEGT. Trimming took off 5 bases at V and 5 bases at J, with 25 bases between the two ends. Naive CD8 T cells were sorted as CD8+CD4-CCR7+CD45RA+. Libraries of bulk TCR were made by previously described methods (with listed TCR primers). TCRdb ran MiXCR on the PCR reads and lists one entry per CDR3 protein. The data show about 640,000 distinct CDR3 sequences, just under 20% seen once. What was sequenced was naive CD8+ T cells from blood, with Jurkat cell RNA spiked in. The subset was: FACS-sorted CD8+CD4-CCR7+CD45RA+ naive T cells. The source of this sequence is a human donor in good health. Some libraries in this study had Jurkat cell RNA spiked in. The V gene is TRBV6-2 or TRBV6-3, the J gene TRBJ2-7, with D maybe TRBD1 (6 bases). Here the CDR3 DNA reads TGTGCCAGCAGTCGACTACCTGGGACACCCGGCCGAGACGAGCAGTACTTC. This gives the protein CASSRLPGTPGRDEQYF.